The clone carrying this TCR beta chain was counted at least ten times. Antigen specificity is unknown. Germline V lookup: CDR1 SGHRS, CDR2 YFSETQ. This CDR3 is built from 13 residues. V was trimmed by 4 bases and J by 0 bases, leaving 7 bases between them. Study-level points and caveats: In terms of TCR gene usage, tumor memory CD4+ T cells clustered together with blood and lymph node memory CD4+ cells, as well as with lymph node naive CD4+ cells. Tumor-infiltrating Treg TCR alpha and beta sequences overlapped most with tumor naive CD4+ T cells, then blood naive.

CD25-based Treg depletion was applied to purified naive CD4+ T cells. Constant-region reverse primers amplified full-length variable regions, followed by semi-nested Nested Universal Primer A PCR. MiXCR was run by TCRdb on the 5' RACE reads, yielding one entry per CDR3 protein. The sample has about 55,000 distinct CDR3 sequences; roughly 17% are singletons. The source is a female donor with breast cancer. This chain connects TRBV5-1 to TRBJ1-1; D gene ambiguous. Sequences were obtained from naive CD4+ T cells sorted from blood. Specified subset: naive CD4+ T cells, CD4+CD45RA+CD25-. The CDR3 DNA follows: TGCGCCAGCAGCATAGACATGAACACTGAAGCTTTCTTT. Amino acids: CASSIDMNTEAFF.